The clone carrying this T cell receptor (beta chain) was observed a handful of times. Its antigen is unidentified. The data are from a study of blood T cells in healthy people across ages. Per the germline V gene, CDR1 is SGHTA and CDR2 is FQGNSA. This CDR3 comprises 14 residues. V dropped 0 bases and J dropped 4 bases, with 9 bases sitting between them. A second about 7 to 12 cycle PCR used barcoded and J-beta primers. Every cDNA molecule bore a tag from a template-switch adaptor containing 12 random nucleotides. Via MiXCR, TCRdb re-called the 5' RACE reads, giving one row per CDR3 protein. The sample gives about 970,000 distinct CDR3 sequences, just over 50% of which show up once; about 21% is in the top ten. The study's findings and limits: More naive CD4+ cells and higher diversity were found in long-lived than in aged donors. Per million T cells, the diversity of TCR beta decreased roughly linearly as age advanced.

The clonotype originates from a woman between 55 and 75 years old in good health. Sequencing was carried out using blood. V usage is TRBV7-2 and J usage is TRBJ1-2; no clear D gene. This CDR3 reads CASSLAGLSYGYTF. CDR3 DNA sequence: TGTGCCAGCAGCTTAGCAGGGCTTAGCTATGGCTACACCTTC.